This section outlines one TCR beta chain sequence together with its context. Its cognate antigen is unknown. The record originates from a study of identical twins. Study-level findings and limits: Beta clonotypes that were abundant in cord blood contained fewer insertions, a pattern absent from memory repertoires. Rather than following the same donors, the conclusions depended on cross-sectional statistical analysis.

The CDR3 spans 15 residues. Germline trimming cut 4 bases from V and 10 bases from J; bases unmatched to any gene: 8. TCRdb redid the calling of the 5' RACE reads with MiXCR, one entry per CDR3 protein. Of some 760,000 distinct CDR3 sequences in the sample, around a sixth were seen once. The same data also went into a second study, on T cells expressing NK-cell markers. That source notes: Of CD8+ T cells, 1.0-7.0% belonged to dominant NKG2C+ clonotypes in 5 to 7 donors. Topping the CD3+CD56-NKG2C+ fraction as well were these clonotypes, in a few donors.

The source is a woman younger than 35 in good health. Sequenced material: PBMCs. The chain couples TRBV12-3 or TRBV12-4 to TRBJ1-6, with TRBD1 identical over 9 bases. The CDR3 region is CASSSGQGRGSPLHF. The CDR3 region has the DNA TGTGCCAGCAGTTCTGGACAGGGGAGAGGATCACCCCTCCACTTT.